One sample yielded the 22 T cell receptor beta chains listed below, sequenced in a study of T cell clonality in common variable immunodeficiency. Whole-study findings and limits: In common variable immunodeficiency, TCR beta chains reportedly carried fewer deletions and N-nucleotide insertions.

Antigen specificity for these receptors is unknown. Here immunoSEQ multiplex PCR was the method, and the copy in TCRdb shows in-frame clones only, minus some. The sample yields around 24,000 clones, without any singletons. Material: peripheral blood mononuclear cells. Receptor source: a human donor with common variable immunodeficiency.

This clone was found a few times. The read is 3 residues too short to cover the CDR3 end, so that end is filled in from the germline J gene. This chain uses TRBV20-1 with TRBJ2-5; D perhaps matches TRBD2 (7 bases). CDR1 and CDR2 from the germline V gene are DFQATT and SNEGSKA (reference sequence). Trimming stripped 6 bases from V and 3 bases from J, with 17 bases between. CDR3 length: 14 residues. This chain's CDR3 is CSALLGGAEETQYF. The CDR3 bases that were read are TGCAGTGCCCTTTTGGGGGGGGCTGAAGAGACC.

This clone was detected a few times. The read falls 3 residues short of the CDR3 end, and the missing part is taken from the germline J gene. This chain connects TRBV6-2 or TRBV6-3 to TRBJ1-5; the match to TRBD1 covers 7 bases. The germline V gene encodes CDR1 MNHEY and CDR2 SVGEGT. The CDR3 runs 15 residues. V lost 7 bases, J lost 4 bases, and 10 bases stayed unmatched. The CDR3 region is CASTAGGTGNQPQHF. CDR3 DNA, as far as it was read: TGTGCCAGCACCGCAGGGGGGACGGGGAATCAGCCC.

This clone appeared a few times. The sequence runs out 3 residues before the end of the CDR3; the remainder is reconstructed from the germline J gene. This rearrangement joins TRBV5-1 to TRBJ2-2; TRBD2 matches at 7 bases. The junction had 1 base not matched to a gene; V was cut back by 4 bases and J by 4 bases. In germline, CDR1 is SGHRS, CDR2 YFSETQ. The CDR3 spans 13 residues. The part of the CDR3 DNA that was read is TGCGCCAGCAGCCAGCGGGGCACCGGGGAG. Its translation is CASSQRGTGE. The CDR3, in full, reads CASSQRGTGELFF.

This clone has just a few counts. The read gets to within 3 residues of the CDR3 end, and the germline J gene fills in the rest. This sequence joins TRBV5-1 and TRBJ2-7; 12 bases agree with TRBD2. CDR1 and CDR2 from the germline V gene are SGHRS and YFSETQ. Trimming at V came to 2 bases and at J to 4 bases, leaving 7 bases not matched to a gene. The CDR3 consists of 16 residues. The CDR3 spells CASSLGGLAGRYEQYF. The DNA read from the CDR3 is TGCGCCAGCAGCTTAGGCGGACTAGCGGGACGTTACGAG.

This clone came up many times. Read data end 3 residues before the CDR3 end; the end is taken from the germline J gene. The chain is built from TRBV7-9 and TRBJ2-3; no clear D. There are 15 residues in the CDR3. CDR1 is SEHNR and CDR2 is FQNEAQ in the germline V gene (reference sequence). Trimming stripped 4 bases from V and 1 base from J, with 12 bases between. The CDR3 reads CASSYEVAGTDTQYF. CDR3 DNA, as far as it was read: TGTGCCAGCAGCTATGAAGTCGCGGGCACAGATACG.

The table lists this clone with a few counts. The read finishes 3 residues shy of the CDR3 end, and the germline J gene is used to complete it. Other DNA sequences within the sample encode an identical CDR3. The chain has TRBV6-2 or TRBV6-3 and TRBJ2-1; 8 bases agree with TRBD2. Germline loops: CDR1 MNHEY, CDR2 SVGEGT. V lost 5 bases to trimming and J lost 8 bases; unmatched junction nucleotides: 8. This CDR3 spans 14 amino acids. The CDR3 sequence is CASSRSGGPHEQFF. Partial CDR3 DNA: TGTGCCAGCAGTAGGTCGGGGGGGCCGCATGAG.

The sample holds a few counts of this clone. The DNA ends 3 residues before the CDR3 does, and the rest of the CDR3 is filled in from the germline J gene. The chain is built from TRBV6-1 and TRBJ1-3; D uncertain. Trimming pared 1 base from V and 0 bases from J, leaving 7 bases between. The CDR3 is 15 amino acids. CDR1 MNHNS and CDR2 SASEGT come from the germline V gene. The CDR3 protein is CASSEEGTSGNTIYF. The part of the CDR3 DNA that was read is TGTGCCAGCAGTGAAGAAGGCACCTCTGGAAACACC.

This clone was counted between two and nine times. A read error may produce the germline difference seen at one junction end. The read ends 3 residues before the CDR3 terminus; that terminus is restored from the germline J gene. This chain joins TRBV7-9 and TRBJ1-2; no definite D call. Germline V CDR1 and CDR2: SEHNR, FQNEAQ (reference sequence). This CDR3 comprises 12 residues. CDR3 protein: CSSSLEGWGYTF. The CDR3 bases that were read are TGTTCCAGCAGCTTAGAGGGCTGGGGC.

CDR3 sequence reads: CASSEGGTGYDDTQYF. The sequenced part of the CDR3 DNA is TGTGCCAGCAGTGAAGGTGGGACAGGGTATGATGATACG. This chain uses TRBV6-1 with TRBJ2-3; 9 bases are a match to TRBD1. Read sequence stops 3 residues before the CDR3 end, and the germline J gene provides the missing end. The CDR3 is 16 residues long. From germline, CDR1 is MNHNS and CDR2 SASEGT. After removal of 1 base from V and 6 bases from J, the junction contained 8 bases not matched to a gene.

Comment on this clone: The read ends 3 residues before the CDR3 terminus; that terminus is restored from the germline J gene. This chain uses TRBV19 with TRBJ2-1; D may be TRBD2 (5 bases). Trimming removed 1 base from V and 0 bases from J, with 13 bases in between. CDR3 length equals 17 residues. Germline V CDR1 and CDR2: LNHDA, SQIVND (reference sequence). This CDR3 reads CASSIGSRGSSYNEQFF. CDR3 DNA (partial): TGTGCCAGTAGTATAGGTTCCCGGGGAAGCTCCTACAATGAG.

This clone was found a few times. The CDR3 end lies 3 residues beyond the end of the read and is filled in from the germline J gene. The rearrangement joins TRBV5-1 to TRBJ2-3, with D maybe TRBD1 (5 bases). This CDR3 is 16 amino acids long. CDR1 SGHRS and CDR2 YFSETQ come from the germline V gene. V was clipped by 4 bases and J by 0 bases, with 15 bases between them. Incomplete CDR3 DNA: TGCGCCAGCAGCAAAACTACAGGATCTAGCACAGATACG. Protein sequence: CASSKTTGSSTDT. Given in full, the CDR3 is CASSKTTGSSTDTQYF.

Notes on this clone: The sequenced fragment ends 3 residues before the CDR3 boundary, so the rest is inferred from the germline J gene. The V call is TRBV11-2, the J call TRBJ2-3, with 7 bases aligning to TRBD1. The V and J ends lost 5 bases and 5 bases, in that order; junction bases with no gene match: 10. Germline CDR1 SGHAT, CDR2 FQNNGV. This CDR3 comprises 15 residues. The CDR3 bases that were read are TGTGCCAGCAGCGTAAGGGGACAGTTAGAAGATACG. Translating gives CASSVRGQLEDT. The full CDR3 protein is CASSVRGQLEDTQYF.

This clone appeared a few times. The missing CDR3 end, 3 residues past where the read stops, is filled in from the germline J gene. V and J are TRBV6-2 or TRBV6-3 and TRBJ2-2, with 12 bases fitting TRBD2. The junction had 9 bases not matched to a gene; V was cut back by 6 bases and J by 4 bases. Germline CDR1 reads MNHEY; CDR2 reads SVGEGT. The CDR3 length is 17 residues. The sequenced CDR3 bases are TGTGCCAGCAGCCAAAGTGGACTAGCGGGAAGCACCGGGGAG. Its translation is CASSQSGLAGSTGE. Given in full, the CDR3 is CASSQSGLAGSTGELFF.

This clone was recorded at least ten times. CDR3 bases read: TGTGCCAGCAGCTTAGGGCTAGCGGGAGGAGATACG. Protein product: CASSLGLAGGDT. From start to end, the CDR3 is CASSLGLAGGDTQYF. The rearrangement joins TRBV13 to TRBJ2-3; TRBD2 matches 11 bases. The read halts 3 residues ahead of the CDR3 end, with the missing end drawn from the germline J gene. Looked up from germline, CDR1 is PRHDT and CDR2 is FYEKMQ (reference sequence). V was clipped by 0 bases and J by 5 bases; unmatched bases: 1. The CDR3 runs to 15 residues.

The sample holds many counts of this clone. The read terminates 3 residues before the CDR3 end, so the remaining end is supplied by the germline J gene. V is TRBV6-2 or TRBV6-3 and J is TRBJ2-3, with a possible D match to TRBD2 (6 bases). The CDR3 extends over 15 amino acids. Trimming left V 0 bases short and J 3 bases short, with 10 bases between. In germline, CDR1 is MNHEY, CDR2 SVGEGT. The CDR3 is CASSYSTRGTDTQYF. The sequenced part of the CDR3 DNA is TGTGCCAGCAGTTACTCGACCCGGGGGACAGATACG.

This clone was recorded at least ten times. The observed sequence ends 3 residues before the CDR3 terminus, with the missing tail filled in from the germline J gene. This sequence joins TRBV6-2 or TRBV6-3 and TRBJ2-7; 9 bases map to TRBD1. The V gene end was trimmed by 6 bases and the J gene end by 3 bases; junction bases not matched to a gene: 6. The CDR3 is made up of 14 amino acids. Germline CDR1 and CDR2: MNHEY and SVGEGT. CDR3 amino acids: CASRPGTGYYEQYF. Partial CDR3 DNA: TGTGCCAGCAGACCCGGGACAGGGTACTACGAG.

This clone has at least ten counts. With the read ending 3 residues before the CDR3 end, the germline J gene is used to fill in that end. The rearrangement joins TRBV5-6 to TRBJ2-7; a weak D match, TRBD1 (6 bases). V was trimmed by 0 bases and J by 3 bases, leaving 10 bases between them. CDR1 is SGHDT and CDR2 is YYEEEE in the germline V gene. This CDR3 has 14 amino acids. CDR3 region: CASSLDRVHYEQYF. Partial CDR3 DNA: TGTGCCAGCAGCTTGGACAGGGTGCACTACGAG.

This clone was observed at least ten times. Read coverage stops 3 residues before the CDR3 terminus; the germline J gene supplies the remainder. The V gene is TRBV7-2, the J gene TRBJ2-7; 7 nucleotides match TRBD1. Germline V CDR1 and CDR2: SGHTA, FQGNSA. This CDR3 is 13 amino acids long. Trimming at V came to 4 bases and at J to 4 bases, leaving 4 bases not matched to a gene. CDR3 in amino acids: CASSSSTGYEQYF. The sequenced CDR3 bases are TGTGCCAGCAGCTCCTCGACAGGGTACGAG.

This clone was observed at least ten times. The CDR3 end lies 3 residues beyond the end of the read and is filled in from the germline J gene. The rearrangement uses TRBV19 and TRBJ1-1; D is uncertain. The CDR3 has 13 amino acids. Germline CDR1 LNHDA, CDR2 SQIVND (reference sequence). V lost 3 bases to trimming and J lost 4 bases, with 9 bases between them. The sequenced CDR3 bases are TGTGCCAGTAGTATGCAAGGGCTCACTGAA. Protein product: CASSMQGLTE. The full CDR3 protein is CASSMQGLTEAFF. Full variable domain (missing parts from reference TRBV19 and TRBJ1-1): DGGITQSPKYLFRKEGQNVTLSCEQNLNHDAMYWYRQDPGQGLRLIYYSQIVNDFQKGDIAEGYSVSREKKESFPLTVTSAQKNPTAFYLCASSMQGLTEAFFGQGTRLTVV.

A note on this clone: From the germline J gene comes the end of the CDR3, since the read stops 3 residues before it. This chain uses TRBV5-5 with TRBJ1-4, with D possibly TRBD1 on 6 matching bases. V lost 2 bases and J 5 bases, leaving 13 bases between the germline ends. Germline lookup yields CDR1 SGHKS and CDR2 YYEKEE (reference sequence). The CDR3 loop spans 15 amino acids. The sequenced part of the CDR3 DNA is TGTGCCAGCAGCTTACACAGGGCGGAGAATGAAAAA. Its protein is CASSLHRAENEK. The full CDR3 reads CASSLHRAENEKLFF.

This clone occurred many times. The CDR3 end falls 3 residues outside the read, so it is completed with the germline J gene. The rearrangement joins TRBV2 to TRBJ2-5, with D perhaps matching TRBD1 (6 bases). Germline lookup yields CDR1 SNHLY and CDR2 FYNNEI. The V end lost 4 bases, the J end lost 3 bases, and 21 bases lay between the germline ends. This CDR3 region has 17 residues. CDR3 DNA (partial): TGTGCCAGCAGTGCCAGACGGACGGTCAGGGGCGAAGAGACC. Residues: CASSARRTVRGEET. The CDR3 as a whole reads CASSARRTVRGEETQYF. The full variable domain, rest sourced from reference TRBV2 and TRBJ2-5, is EPEVTQTPSHQVTQMGQEVILRCVPISNHLYFYWYRQILGQKVEFLVSFYNNEISEKSEIFDDQFSVERPDGSNFTLKIRSTKLEDSAMYFCASSARRTVRGEETQYFGPGTRLLVL.

Many counts were recorded for this clone. Read coverage stops 3 residues before the CDR3 terminus; the germline J gene supplies the remainder. The chain has TRBV23-1 and TRBJ2-1, with TRBD2 identical over 8 bases. TRBV23-1 is assigned to the ORF class and has an uncertain function. The V gene end was trimmed by 7 bases and the J gene end by 0 bases; junction bases not matched to a gene: 14. The CDR3 has 18 amino acids. The CDR3 is CASNGRTSLYSSYNEQFF. The sequenced CDR3 bases are TGCGCCAGCAACGGGAGGACTAGCCTTTACAGCTCCTACAATGAG.